Listed here are 10 T cell receptor beta chains from one sample, sequenced in a study of blood T cells in healthy people across ages. The authors ran a second PCR of about 7 to 12 cycles using a sample-barcoded 5' primer and a J-beta primer mix. Each CDR3 protein is one row after TCRdb ran MiXCR on the 5' RACE reads. The data show around 820,000 distinct CDR3 sequences, approximately 25% seen once. In addition, the sample was reused for a study of T cells of mothers and their children.

The sequenced material came from blood. All receptors come from a boy aged 5-17 years in good health.

This clonotype occurred a few times. The chain employs TRBV20-1 and TRBJ2-7, with D possibly being TRBD2 (6 bases). There are 13 residues in the CDR3. The V gene's germline CDR1 is DFQATT and CDR2 SNEGSKA (reference sequence). Between the trimmed V and J ends, which lost 3 bases and 4 bases, there was a span of 13 bases. The CDR3 sequence is CSARERGTYEQYF. The DNA of the CDR3 is TGCAGTGCTAGGGAACGGGGGACGTACGAGCAGTACTTC.

This clonotype was observed a handful of times. The gene calls are TRBV3-1 and TRBJ2-2, with TRBD2 matching 13 bases. The germline V gene encodes CDR1 LGHDT and CDR2 YNNKEL (reference sequence). This CDR3 has 18 amino acids. Trimming cost V 2 bases and J 3 bases; bases outside gene matches: 6. The CDR3 is CASSQHRTSGSDTGELFF. CDR3 nucleotides: TGTGCCAGCAGCCAACACCGGACTAGCGGGAGCGACACCGGGGAGCTGTTTTTT.

The sample holds one count of this clonotype. The chain has TRBV7-9 and TRBJ2-7; 15 nucleotides align to TRBD2. The trim removed 4 bases at V and 2 bases at J, leaving 0 bases unmatched. The CDR3 is 15 residues long. Germline CDR1 reads SEHNR; CDR2 reads FQNEAQ (reference sequence). CDR3 in DNA: TGTGCCAGCAGCTGGACTAGCGGGGGGGCCTACGAGCAGTACTTC. This codes for CASSWTSGGAYEQYF.

This clonotype appeared a few times. The chain joins TRBV12-3 or TRBV12-4 to TRBJ2-3; D not resolved. This CDR3 is built from 14 residues. The V gene lost 2 bases and the J gene lost 4 bases, with 10 bases spanning the gap. The CDR3 loop is CASSLWLGSDTQYF. The DNA for the CDR3 is TGTGCCAGCAGTTTATGGTTGGGGTCAGATACGCAGTATTTT.

The chain is built from TRBV6-2 or TRBV6-3 and TRBJ2-7; 7 bases are shared with TRBD2. V trimming: 2 bases; J trimming: 3 bases; junction bases outside the gene matches: 10. This CDR3 comprises 16 residues. Germline CDR1 is MNHEY and CDR2 is SVGEGT. The CDR3 DNA sequence: TGTGCCAGCAGTTACGGACTCGCTGGGACTATCTACGAGCAGTACTTC. The encoded protein is CASSYGLAGTIYEQYF.

The chain has TRBV6-2 or TRBV6-3 and TRBJ2-1, with 7 positions matching TRBD2. There are 16 residues in the CDR3. CDR1 and CDR2 from the germline V gene are MNHEY and SVGEGT. The V gene end was trimmed by 5 bases and the J gene end by 5 bases; junction bases not matched to a gene: 12. The DNA for the CDR3 is TGTGCCAGCAGTACCCTCGGCCAGCGGGGAGACAATGAGCAGTTCTTC. Protein: CASSTLGQRGDNEQFF.

This clonotype was detected a few times. The rearrangement links TRBV5-1 to TRBJ2-1; possible D gene TRBD1, 8 bases. The ends were cut back, 2 bases at V and 6 bases at J, with 27 bases in the middle. Germline V CDR1 and CDR2: SGHRS, YFSETQ. The CDR3 covers 19 residues. CDR3 bases: TGCGCCAGCAGCTTAACCCGGACAGGGAGCTTCGTAGCGGGCAATGAGCAGTTCTTC. Translation gives CASSLTRTGSFVAGNEQFF.

The chain uses TRBV28 and TRBJ1-2; 8 bases fit TRBD1. Germline loops: CDR1 MDHEN, CDR2 SYDVKM. V shed 4 bases and J 5 bases; nucleotides not matched to a gene: 18. The CDR3 is 18 residues long. The CDR3 loop is CASSSGGTGGRFVYGYTF. CDR3 nucleotide sequence: TGTGCCAGCAGTTCGGGCGGGACAGGAGGACGTTTTGTATATGGCTACACCTTC.

This chain links TRBV6-2 or TRBV6-3 with TRBJ2-7, with a weak D call TRBD1 (5 bases). V lost 10 bases and J 2 bases, leaving 12 bases between the germline ends. The CDR3 has 12 residues. CDR1 and CDR2 from the germline V gene are MNHEY and SVGEGT. In DNA form, the CDR3 reads TGTGCCACCTCTGACAGTCCCTACGAGCAGTACTTC. Encoded protein: CATSDSPYEQYF.

This clonotype was detected only a few times. CDR3 in amino acids: CASSLDRGAKTQYF. The CDR3 nucleotides are TGCGCCAGCAGCCTAGACAGGGGGGCAAAGACCCAGTACTTC. The chain carries TRBV4-1 and TRBJ2-5; 9 bases map to TRBD1. Trimming took 4 bases from V and 6 from J; bases not matched to a gene: 6. Germline V gives CDR1 MGHRA, CDR2 YSYEKL. The CDR3 spans 14 residues.